The clone carrying this T cell receptor (beta chain) was found a few times. A multiplex PCR was run with 60 Vbeta primers and 13 Jbeta primers. Produced via immunoSEQ multiplex PCR; TCRdb's table is partial and in-frame only. The sample consists of 100,000 or so clones, about four fifths of them appearing once. This specimen belongs to a study of cytomegalovirus exposure and HLA in healthy donors. The CDR3 covers 16 residues. The germline gives CDR1 MGHRA, CDR2 YSYEKL. J was trimmed by 3 bases and V by 4 bases; bases with no gene match: 8. This receptor was identified in a man aged 40-49 years in good health and CMV-seropositive. The sequencing sample was made of PBMCs. The V gene is TRBV4-1, the J gene TRBJ2-5, with 10 nucleotides matching TRBD2. Here the CDR3 reads CASSPSGAGGEETQYF. DNA for the CDR3: TGCGCCAGCAGCCCCTCGGGAGCGGGGGGGGAAGAGACCCAGTACTTC.